The entry below gives a single T cell receptor beta chain sequence along with its context. Its antigen is still unknown. This sample stems from a study of CD8+ T cells in alopecia areata. Study overall: Each of the treated patients was given oral tofacitinib, 5 to 10 mg twice daily, for moderate-to-severe alopecia areata. Patients took tofacitinib for 6 to 18 months, followed by 6 drug-free months. Regarding the study as a whole: Numerous clones, expanded in lesions, remained in scalp and blood during tofacitinib.

Regarding treatment: oral pan-JAK inhibitor, 5-10 mg twice daily. With 1 base clipped from V and 9 bases from J, the junction kept 10 bases outside the gene matches. Germline V lookup: CDR1 MGHRA, CDR2 YSYEKL. The CDR3 totals 17 residues. RNA extraction and reverse transcription yielded cDNA as sequencing template. The protocol was immunoSEQ multiplex PCR, while the TCRdb copy is restricted to in-frame clones and leaves out a portion. The table lists about 40,000 clones, roughly 90% of them singletons. The chain links TRBV4-1 to TRBJ2-1; 12 bases align to TRBD2. The receptor was derived from a human donor with alopecia areata. Sequencing was performed on CD8+ T cells sorted from blood, taken at week 24, from a patient treated with tofacitinib. The CDR3 is CASSQVHLAGGAGEQFF. CDR3 nucleotides: TGCGCCAGCAGCCAAGTCCATCTAGCGGGGGGGGCTGGTGAGCAGTTCTTC.